Following are 25 T cell receptor beta chains from one sample sequenced in a study of cytomegalovirus exposure and HLA in healthy donors. 60 Vbeta and 13 Jbeta primers were used in PCR. Libraries were prepared by immunoSEQ multiplex PCR; TCRdb keeps only in-frame clonotypes and omits some of them. The sample carries tens of thousands of clones, approximately 71% recorded once. Sequencing input: PBMCs. Receptors originate from a woman aged 35 to 49 in good health and CMV-seronegative.

The chain carries TRBV7-9 and TRBJ1-2, with a tentative D call TRBD1 (5 bases). Germline V gene data show CDR1 as SEHNR and CDR2 as FQNEAQ (reference sequence). The ends were cut back, 4 bases at V and 4 bases at J, with 19 bases in the middle. The CDR3 is 16 amino acids. CDR3 DNA sequence: TGTGCCAGCAGCTCCTCCTCGGGGGGGGGAAGCTATGGCTACACCTTC. Its protein is CASSSSSGGGSYGYTF.

The chain recombines TRBV28 with TRBJ2-1; TRBD2 matches 12 bases. This CDR3 is built from 19 residues. Germline loops: CDR1 MDHEN, CDR2 SYDVKM. V gave up 3 bases and J gave up 1 base; unmatched junction bases: 10. The CDR3 region is CASSFLAASGRVSYNEQFF. The CDR3 DNA sequence: TGTGCCAGCAGTTTCCTAGCCGCTAGCGGGAGGGTTTCCTACAATGAGCAGTTCTTC.

Only a few counts were recorded for this clone. This chain connects TRBV9 to TRBJ1-1; 9 positions match TRBD1. Trimming removed 3 bases from V and 4 bases from J; junction bases left unmatched: 7. Per the germline V gene, CDR1 is SGDLS and CDR2 is YYNGEE. The CDR3 sequence is 15 residues long. CDR3 sequence reads: CASSGGTGLFTEAFF. The CDR3 DNA reads as TGTGCCAGCAGCGGAGGGACAGGGTTATTCACTGAAGCTTTCTTT.

The V gene is TRBV4-2, the J gene TRBJ2-2; TRBD1 matches 7 bases. V lost 1 base, J lost 1 base, and 9 bases stayed unmatched. CDR1 LGHNA and CDR2 YNFKEQ come from the germline V gene. The CDR3 runs to 18 residues. The CDR3 bases are TGTGCCAGCAGCCAAGCAGGGACAGCGTCCCAGAACACCGGGGAGCTGTTTTTT. Amino acids: CASSQAGTASQNTGELFF.

The J gene is TRBJ2-3, the V gene TRBV30; a possible D gene is TRBD2 (5 bases). The germline V gene encodes CDR1 GTSNPN and CDR2 SVGIG (reference sequence). The CDR3 runs 14 residues. Trimming took off 0 bases at V and 8 bases at J, with 15 bases between the two ends. The chain's CDR3 is CAWSVSPAGFTQYF. The CDR3 nucleotides are TGTGCCTGGAGTGTTAGTCCCGCGGGCTTTACGCAGTATTTT.

This clone came up once. The gene calls are TRBV7-8 and TRBJ2-7, with 7 bases aligning to TRBD2. V dropped 2 bases and J dropped 1; count of bases not matched to a gene: 8. Germline V lookup: CDR1 SGHVS, CDR2 FQNEAQ. There are 16 residues in the CDR3. The CDR3 sequence: CASSLSGGSTSYEQYF. The CDR3 DNA sequence: TGTGCCAGCAGCTTATCAGGCGGGAGTACATCCTACGAGCAGTACTTC.

This chain uses TRBV4-1 with TRBJ1-5; no clear D. CDR1 is MGHRA, CDR2 YSYEKL, per germline. The CDR3 is 17 residues long. V lost 0 bases and J 3 bases, leaving 15 bases between the germline ends. This chain's CDR3 is CASSQDWVRRINQPQHF. Here the CDR3 DNA reads TGCGCCAGCAGCCAAGATTGGGTGAGGAGGATCAATCAGCCCCAGCATTTT.

The chain combines TRBV7-9 with TRBJ1-2, with D perhaps matching TRBD1 (5 bases). V shed 6 bases and J shed 6 bases, with 14 bases lying between them. Germline V gene sequence: CDR1 SEHNR, CDR2 FQNEAQ (reference sequence). There are 13 residues in the CDR3. CDR3 in amino acids: CASRPRVSDGYTF. CDR3 nucleotides: TGTGCCAGCAGACCCAGGGTTTCGGATGGCTACACCTTC.

V usage is TRBV11-2 and J usage is TRBJ2-2; TRBD1 is a possible D gene (6 bases). The germline V gene has CDR1 SGHAT and CDR2 FQNNGV. This CDR3 has 15 residues. V dropped 3 bases and J dropped 4 bases, with 12 bases sitting between them. The CDR3: CASSLWDTSTGELFF. The CDR3 region has the DNA TGTGCCAGCAGCTTGTGGGACACTTCCACCGGGGAGCTGTTTTTT.

The chain couples TRBV30 to TRBJ2-3, with a possible D match to TRBD1 (7 bases). This CDR3 comprises 17 residues. V was shortened by 2 bases and J by 3 bases, with 21 bases between the two germline ends. CDR1 GTSNPN and CDR2 SVGIG come from the germline V gene (reference sequence). The DNA of the CDR3 is TGTGCCTGGAGTCCCCCACCCAGGGGGGCCAGAACAGATACGCAGTATTTT. Its protein is CAWSPPPRGARTDTQYF. The variable domain in full, with the rest retrieved from reference TRBV30 and TRBJ2-3, is SQTIHQWPATLVQPVGSPLSLECTVEGTSNPNLYWYRQAAGRGLQLLFYSVGIGQISSEVPQNLSASRPQDRQFILSSKKLLLSDSGFYLCAWSPPPRGARTDTQYFGPGTRLTVL.

The genes are TRBV10-1 and TRBJ2-1; 7 positions agree with TRBD2. J lost 4 bases, V lost 0 bases, and 9 bases had no gene match. CDR1 WNHNN and CDR2 SYGVQD come from the germline V gene (reference sequence). The CDR3 is 17 amino acids. The CDR3 DNA reads as TGCGCCAGCAGTGAGTCGGGATCGAGCGGGAAATACAATGAGCAGTTCTTC. It is translated as CASSESGSSGKYNEQFF.

This clone was picked up a small number of times. The rearrangement joins TRBV28 to TRBJ1-1; 10 bases line up with TRBD1. CDR1 is MDHEN, CDR2 SYDVKM, per germline. The CDR3 sequence is 17 residues long. Losses at the gene ends were 5 bases for V and 5 bases for J; bases not matched to a gene: 14. CDR3 DNA sequence: TGTGCCAGCAGTGGCCGTTATCCGGGACAGGGGATTACTGAAGCTTTCTTT. Its translation: CASSGRYPGQGITEAFF.

The chain links TRBV7-3 to TRBJ2-3, with 8 bases fitting TRBD2. The CDR3 contains 14 residues. Trimming took 3 bases from V and 4 from J; bases not matched to a gene: 3. CDR1 is SGHTA, CDR2 FQGTGA, per germline. The CDR3 region has the DNA TGTGCCAGCAGCTTCCGGGGGGGGCCAGATACGCAGTATTTT. Protein product: CASSFRGGPDTQYF.

This clone was observed once. The gene calls are TRBV5-6 and TRBJ2-5, with TRBD1 matching over 8 bases. The CDR3 sequence is 14 residues long. V was pared by 1 base and J by 1 base, with 0 bases of the junction left unmatched. The V gene's germline CDR1 is SGHDT and CDR2 YYEEEE. The CDR3 DNA reads as TGTGCCAGCAGCTTGCAGGGGGCCCAAGAGACCCAGTACTTC. Translated: CASSLQGAQETQYF.

The rearrangement uses TRBV5-1 and TRBJ2-7, with 12 positions matching TRBD1. Germline V CDR1 and CDR2: SGHRS, YFSETQ. V dropped 4 bases and J dropped 5; count of bases not matched to a gene: 7. This CDR3 is built from 15 residues. Here the CDR3 DNA reads TGCGCCAGCAGCGGCCGGGACAGGGGGCACCACGAGCAGTACTTC. The encoded protein is CASSGRDRGHHEQYF. Using reference TRBV5-1 and TRBJ2-7 for the parts outside the CDR3, the full variable domain is KAGVTQTPRYLIKTRGQQVTLSCSPISGHRSVSWYQQTPGQGLQFLFEYFSETQRNKGNFPGRFSGRQFSNSRSEMNVSTLELGDSALYLCASSGRDRGHHEQYFGPGTRLTVT.

The gene calls are TRBV11-2 and TRBJ2-2; 9 positions agree with TRBD2. The CDR3 length is 16 residues. Losses at the gene ends were 3 bases for V and 4 bases for J; bases not matched to a gene: 6. Germline values: CDR1 SGHAT, CDR2 FQNNGV. In DNA, the CDR3 is TGTGCCAGCAGCTTCGGGCTAGCGGGATTCACCGGGGAGCTGTTTTTT. Translated: CASSFGLAGFTGELFF.

The V and J genes are TRBV7-2 and TRBJ1-3; 7 bases are shared with TRBD1. The CDR3 extends over 15 amino acids. Germline assignment: CDR1 SGHTA and CDR2 FQGNSA. The junction had 12 bases not matched to a gene; V was cut back by 5 bases and J by 8 bases. The CDR3 region is CASSDSIGRGYTIYF. The CDR3 DNA is TGTGCCAGCAGCGATAGCATCGGCAGGGGGTACACCATATATTTT.

This rearrangement joins TRBV5-1 to TRBJ1-1; 11 bases are shared with TRBD1. The CDR3 runs 15 residues. V gave up 6 bases and J gave up 4 bases; unmatched junction bases: 8. Per the germline V gene, CDR1 is SGHRS and CDR2 is YFSETQ. In nucleotides, the CDR3 is TGCGCCAGCACTCCGGGGGGGACAGGGGGCACTGAAGCTTTCTTT. This translates into CASTPGGTGGTEAFF.

V and J are TRBV4-3 and TRBJ1-1; D remains unclear. Trimming removed 0 bases at V and 1 base at J, with 12 bases between. The CDR3 totals 16 residues. CDR1 and CDR2 (germline): LGHNA, YSLEER. CDR3 nucleotide sequence: TGCGCCAGCAGCCAAGATGCACTTGGAGGGAACACTGAAGCTTTCTTT. This codes for CASSQDALGGNTEAFF.

As for this clone: This sample also contains other DNA sequences that code for the same CDR3. The chain employs TRBV6-6 and TRBJ1-2, with D possibly TRBD1 on 5 matching bases. Trimming cost V 4 bases and J 1 base, with 13 bases left between them. The length of the CDR3 is 15 residues. From germline, CDR1 is MNHNY and CDR2 SVGAGI (reference sequence). The CDR3 region has the DNA TGTGCCAGCAGTTCCCCAGCAGGGAATAACTATGGCTACACCTTC. Its protein is CASSSPAGNNYGYTF.

V and J are TRBV7-2 and TRBJ1-2; D is unresolved. The ends were cut back, 6 bases at V and 4 bases at J, with 30 bases in the middle. CDR1 and CDR2 (germline): SGHTA, FQGNSA. The CDR3 runs to 19 residues. In DNA, the CDR3 is TGTGCCAGCAGAAAGGCTAGGAAGCCAGAGAGTCGAGGCTTCTATGGCTACACCTTC. As protein: CASRKARKPESRGFYGYTF.

By share, this clone counts as medium-sized (0.01 to 0.1%). The V gene is TRBV10-1, the J gene TRBJ2-2; 10 nucleotides align to TRBD2. The CDR3 is 15 residues long. The J segment lost 3 bases and the V segment lost 2 bases, leaving 0 bases of the junction unmatched. CDR1 is WNHNN, CDR2 SYGVQD, per germline (reference sequence). The CDR3 loop is CASSEGTSDTGELFF. The CDR3 DNA is TGCGCCAGCAGTGAGGGGACTAGCGACACCGGGGAGCTGTTTTTT.

The chain recombines TRBV7-8 with TRBJ1-6; the D is unclear. V gave up 2 bases and J gave up 0 bases, with 14 bases separating them. CDR3 length: 18 amino acids. The germline V gene has CDR1 SGHVS and CDR2 FQNEAQ. CDR3 DNA sequence: TGTGCCAGCAGCTTATGGCTTGGTACCAGCTCCTATAATTCACCCCTCCACTTT. It specifies CASSLWLGTSSYNSPLHF.

The V gene is TRBV30, the J gene TRBJ1-5; D is perhaps TRBD1 (6 bases). The CDR3 spans 14 residues. Germline CDR1 is GTSNPN and CDR2 is SVGIG (reference sequence). Deletions cut 1 base from V and 7 bases from J, with 14 bases between. CDR3 in DNA: TGTGCCTGGAGTGAGCTCAGGGGAAAGCAGCCCCAGCATTTT. This codes for CAWSELRGKQPQHF.

The V gene is TRBV19, the J gene TRBJ1-5; a weak D match, TRBD1 (6 bases). The CDR3 covers 16 residues. The V end lost 0 bases, the J end lost 2 bases, and 11 bases lay between the germline ends. Germline V gene data show CDR1 as LNHDA and CDR2 as SQIVND (reference sequence). CDR3 protein: CASSIDRQVGNQPQHF. The CDR3 DNA is TGTGCCAGTAGTATAGACCGACAGGTCGGCAATCAGCCCCAGCATTTT.